These T cell receptor beta chains were read from a single sample in a study of immune heterogeneity within non-small cell lung tumors. Using its own MiXCR run on the multiplex PCR reads, TCRdb lists one record per CDR3 protein. Of fewer than 3,500 distinct CDR3 sequences in the sample, more than 35% are singletons; the top ten hold roughly 23%. Sequencing was performed on lung tumor tissue. All receptors come from a woman between 45 and 60 years old with non-small cell lung cancer. Each CDR3 is given with its conserved first and last residue. Fields, in order: D gene, CDR3 length, clone size, J gene, V gene, CDR3 protein, CDR3 DNA. A D gene is named only where the DNA matches it firmly. Clone size is given for some rows only: seen once, a few or many times, or a class if the clone is expanded.

TRBD1	11	medium-sized	TRBJ2-1	TRBV7-9	CATGQGDEQFF	TGTGCCACCGGACAGGGTGATGAGCAGTTCTTC
-	16	medium-sized	TRBJ1-5	TRBV28	CASSLRFWGSDQPQHF	TGTGCCAGCAGTTTAAGGTTTTGGGGATCGGATCAGCCCCAGCATTTT
TRBD1	14	-	TRBJ2-7	TRBV4-1	CASSLRTGSYEQYF	TGCGCCAGCAGCCTAAGGACAGGGAGCTACGAGCAGTACTTC
TRBD2	13	-	TRBJ2-3	TRBV28	CASSQGLEDTQYF	TGTGCCAGCAGTCAAGGACTAGAAGATACGCAGTATTTT
TRBD2	14	-	TRBJ2-1	TRBV5-4	CASSSQRGDNEQFF	TGTGCCAGCAGCTCCCAGCGGGGGGACAATGAGCAGTTCTTC
-	13	-	TRBJ1-5	TRBV15	CATSRDTDQPQHF	TGTGCCACCAGCAGAGATACGGATCAGCCCCAGCATTTT
-	14	hyperexpanded	TRBJ1-1	TRBV4-1	CASSSGYGNTEAFF	TGCGCCAGCAGCTCAGGGTACGGGAACACTGAAGCTTTCTTT
-	12	medium-sized	TRBJ2-7	TRBV7-9	CASKLTGDEQYF	TGTGCCAGCAAACTCACGGGGGACGAGCAGTACTTC
-	12	medium-sized	TRBJ1-2	TRBV11-2	CASSLTNYGYTF	TGTGCCAGCAGCCTAACTAACTATGGCTACACCTTC
-	11	medium-sized	TRBJ1-1	TRBV7-9	CASSFESEAFF	TGTGCCAGCAGCTTTGAGAGTGAAGCTTTCTTT
-	14	-	TRBJ2-3	TRBV7-2	CASSLAGSTDTQYF	TGTGCCAGCAGCTTAGCTGGTTCCACAGATACGCAGTATTTT
-	16	medium-sized	TRBJ2-3	TRBV7-2	CASSFQTGRATDTQYF	TGTGCCAGCAGCTTCCAGACAGGGAGGGCGACAGATACGCAGTATTTT
-	11	-	TRBJ2-3	TRBV5-4	CASSAPVALDF	TGTGCCAGCAGCGCCCCTGTGGCCCTTGATTTT
-	13	medium-sized	TRBJ1-1	TRBV14	CASSQFFGQEAFF	TGTGCCAGCAGCCAATTCTTCGGACAAGAAGCTTTCTTT
TRBD1	14	medium-sized	TRBJ2-3	TRBV28	CASNTRGQADTQYF	TGTGCCAGCAACACGAGGGGGCAGGCAGATACGCAGTATTTT
-	16	large	TRBJ1-4	TRBV30	CAWSQTGRGSNEKLFF	TGTGCCTGGAGTCAAACGGGTAGGGGATCTAATGAAAAACTGTTTTTT
-	15	medium-sized	TRBJ2-3	TRBV4-1	CASSQDGYSTDTQYF	TGCGCCAGCAGCCAAGATGGTTATAGCACAGATACGCAGTATTTT
TRBD2	15	-	TRBJ2-7	TRBV6-5	CASSLTSGSLHEQYF	TGTGCCAGCAGTTTAACTAGCGGGAGTCTCCACGAGCAGTACTTC
-	14	medium-sized	TRBJ2-1	TRBV29-1	CSVHRGGGYNEQFF	TGCAGCGTCCATAGGGGCGGAGGGTACAATGAGCAGTTCTTC
TRBD2	16	medium-sized	TRBJ2-3	TRBV10-3	CAISEPGAGVTDTQYF	TGTGCCATCAGTGAACCCGGGGCGGGAGTTACAGATACGCAGTATTTT
-	12	medium-sized	TRBJ2-3	TRBV20-1	CSASEGTDTQYF	TGCAGTGCTAGTGAAGGCACAGATACGCAGTATTTT
TRBD2	14	medium-sized	TRBJ2-1	TRBV20-1	CSASSGPSYNEQFF	TGCAGTGCATCTAGCGGACCCTCCTACAATGAGCAGTTCTTC
TRBD1	12	medium-sized	TRBJ1-1	TRBV20-1	CSARVGDRGAFF	TGCAGTGCTAGAGTTGGGGACAGGGGTGCTTTCTTT
-	14	medium-sized	TRBJ1-4	TRBV2	CASFGGQTNEKLFF	TGTGCCAGCTTCGGCGGGCAAACTAATGAAAAACTGTTTTTT
-	13	-	TRBJ2-3	TRBV7-2	CASSLGGANTQYF	TGTGCCAGCAGCTTAGGTGGAGCGAATACGCAGTATTTT
-	17	medium-sized	TRBJ1-5	TRBV12-3/TRBV12-4	CASSSASGSGDNQPQHF	TGTGCCAGCAGTTCCGCGTCGGGGTCGGGGGACAATCAGCCCCAGCATTTT
-	17	-	TRBJ2-1	TRBV19	CASSIVGVTSSYNEQFF	TGTGCCAGTAGTATAGTGGGCGTAACAAGCTCCTACAATGAGCAGTTCTTC
-	15	-	TRBJ1-3	TRBV30	CAWRRQDLSGNTIYF	TGTGCCTGGAGGCGCCAGGATCTCTCTGGAAACACCATATATTTT
-	14	-	TRBJ1-6	TRBV6-2/TRBV6-3	CASSFDIANSPLHF	TGTGCCAGCAGTTTCGACATAGCTAATTCACCCCTCCACTTT
-	11	few	TRBJ2-7	TRBV29-1	CSVGGFYEQYF	TGCAGCGTTGGCGGGTTTTACGAGCAGTACTTC
TRBD2	17	medium-sized	TRBJ2-1	TRBV3-1	CASSLGVGTSGAPPPFF	TGTGCCAGCAGCCTAGGGGTAGGGACTAGCGGAGCCCCCCCCCCGTTCTTC
-	14	-	TRBJ1-5	TRBV5-8	CASSIGDVGQPQHF	TGTGCCAGTAGTATAGGCGATGTTGGCCAGCCCCAGCATTTT
TRBD1	13	few	TRBJ1-2	TRBV7-6	CASSLQQGNGYTF	TGTGCCAGCAGCTTACAACAGGGGAACGGCTACACCTTC
-	16	medium-sized	TRBJ2-2	TRBV7-9	CASSLSTRRNTGELFF	TGTGCCAGCAGCTTATCGACCAGGAGAAACACCGGGGAGCTGTTTTTT
-	14	medium-sized	TRBJ1-1	TRBV6-1	CASRGWTLRQEAFF	TGTGCCAGCAGGGGATGGACACTAAGGCAAGAAGCTTTCTTT
-	15	medium-sized	TRBJ1-6	TRBV6-1	CASEVGVGGNSPLHF	TGTGCCAGCGAGGTCGGGGTAGGGGGAAATTCACCCCTCCACTTT
-	15	-	TRBJ2-5	TRBV28	CASSVAPRETETQYF	TGTGCCAGCTCGGTGGCTCCAAGAGAGACAGAGACCCAGTACTTC
-	13	-	TRBJ2-2	TRBV12-3/TRBV12-4	CASSLAGVGELFF	TGTGCCAGCAGTTTAGCGGGAGTCGGGGAGCTGTTTTTT
-	14	medium-sized	TRBJ2-7	TRBV7-2	CASSLEGPLYEQYF	TGTGCCAGCAGCTTAGAGGGACCCCTCTACGAGCAGTACTTC
-	15	-	TRBJ1-2	TRBV28	CASTSWEEKAYGYTF	TGTGCCAGCACCTCGTGGGAGGAGAAGGCCTATGGCTACACCTTC
-	15	-	TRBJ1-6	TRBV30	CAWSGTGRLNSPLHF	TGTGCCTGGAGTGGTACGGGACGCCTTAATTCACCCCTCCACTTT
-	15	-	TRBJ1-6	TRBV7-6	CASSALTGSNSPLHF	TGTGCCAGCAGCGCCCTAACAGGGTCTAATTCACCCCTCCACTTT
TRBD1	15	-	TRBJ2-1	TRBV29-1	CSVEPTGTGYYEQFF	TGCAGCGTTGAACCTACCGGGACAGGGTATTATGAGCAGTTCTTC
TRBD1	15	medium-sized	TRBJ1-2	TRBV19	CASSGGTGSALGYTF	TGTGCCAGTAGTGGGGGGACAGGGAGCGCCCTTGGCTACACCTTC
-	13	-	TRBJ2-5	TRBV6-1	CASRDGSGETQYF	TGTGCCAGCAGGGACGGGAGTGGAGAGACCCAGTACTTC
-	15	medium-sized	TRBJ1-1	TRBV10-3	CAISERSWGPTEAFF	TGTGCCATCAGTGAGCGATCTTGGGGGCCAACTGAAGCTTTCTTT
TRBD2	22	once	TRBJ2-3	TRBV6-2/TRBV6-3	CASSPHSGTSGRPPPSTDTQYF	TGTGCCAGCAGTCCCCATTCCGGGACTAGCGGGAGGCCTCCCCCTAGCACAGATACGCAGTATTTT
TRBD1	14	medium-sized	TRBJ2-5	TRBV28	CASSAGQGRETQYF	TGTGCCAGCAGTGCGGGACAGGGGAGGGAGACCCAGTACTTC
-	12	few	TRBJ2-1	TRBV2	CASIGPLGEQFF	TGTGCCAGTATTGGACCCCTCGGGGAGCAGTTCTTC
TRBD2	18	-	TRBJ2-2	TRBV24-1	CATSDFYKTSGRTGELFF	TGTGCCACCAGTGATTTTTACAAGACTAGCGGGAGAACCGGGGAGCTGTTTTTT
-	13	few	TRBJ2-5	TRBV10-3	CAISQDGGETQYF	TGTGCCATCTCACAGGATGGGGGGGAGACCCAGTACTTC
-	14	-	TRBJ2-7	TRBV7-2	CASSLGAEAVEQYF	TGTGCCAGCAGCTTAGGGGCGGAAGCCGTGGAGCAGTACTTC